These 15 T cell receptor beta chains share one sample of origin, sequenced in a study of T-cell reconstitution after alpha-beta-depleted transplantation in children. Construction of the TCRbeta library involved unique molecular identifiers. TCRdb reprocessed the PCR reads via MiXCR and lists one record per CDR3 protein. Of about a million distinct CDR3 sequences listed, around 30% are singletons. The sequenced sample was PBMCs, mostly from graft donor cells, obtained 360 days after TCRalphabeta/CD19-depleted stem cell transplant. The receptor source for this set is a boy under two years old who had a stem cell transplant for SCID, so the T cells may come from the graft donor.

This chain connects TRBV5-1 to TRBJ2-3; the D is unclear. The ends were cut back, 4 bases at V and 4 bases at J, with 13 bases in the middle. The CDR3 totals 14 residues. Germline CDR1 is SGHRS and CDR2 is YFSETQ. The CDR3 region has the DNA TGCGCCAGCAGCCCACGAAGAGCAGCAGATACGCAGTATTTT. Its protein product is CASSPRRAADTQYF.

This clonotype has only a few counts. The chain carries TRBV6-5 and TRBJ2-1, with 11 bases lining up with TRBD1. Germline CDR1 is MNHEY and CDR2 is SVGAGI. The V segment lost 0 bases and the J segment 4 bases; nucleotides outside the gene matches: 2. The CDR3 runs 16 residues. CDR3 coding DNA: TGTGCCAGCAGTTACTCCGGGACAGGGGGTTACAATGAGCAGTTCTTC. Its protein product is CASSYSGTGGYNEQFF.

The chain recombines TRBV7-2 with TRBJ2-5, with D unclear. With 1 base removed from V and 3 bases from J, the gap between germline ends came to 9 bases. The CDR3 is 14 residues long. Germline CDR1 and CDR2: SGHTA and FQGNSA. The CDR3 DNA sequence: TGTGCCAGCAGCTTAGGACTTTTGAAAGAGACCCAGTACTTC. Amino acids: CASSLGLLKETQYF. Combining the CDR3 with reference TRBV7-2 and TRBJ2-5 gives the whole variable domain GAGVSQSPSNKVTEKGKDVELRCDPISGHTALYWYRQSLGQGLEFLIYFQGNSAPDKSGLPSDRFSAERTGGSVSTLTIQRTQQEDSAVYLCASSLGLLKETQYFGPGTRLLVL.

V usage is TRBV12-3 or TRBV12-4 and J usage is TRBJ2-1; 7 bases are a match to TRBD2. CDR3 size: 16 residues. V lost 5 bases to trimming and J lost 0 bases; unmatched junction nucleotides: 7. CDR3 nucleotides: TGTGCCAGCAGTCCCCAGACTAGCAGCTCCTACAATGAGCAGTTCTTC. Its translation is CASSPQTSSSYNEQFF.

This clonotype was found a few times. CDR3 sequence reads: CASTRSGGDNEQFF. The CDR3 DNA sequence: TGTGCCAGCACCCGAAGCGGGGGGGACAATGAGCAGTTCTTC. The V and J genes are TRBV6-1 and TRBJ2-1, with TRBD2 identical over 10 bases. The CDR3 covers 14 residues. CDR1 MNHNS and CDR2 SASEGT come from the germline V gene. The V and J ends lost 7 bases and 5 bases, in that order; junction bases with no gene match: 5.

This clonotype was detected only a few times. V and J are TRBV20-1 and TRBJ2-3, with TRBD2 matching over 14 bases. The germline V gene has CDR1 DFQATT and CDR2 SNEGSKA (reference sequence). V lost 1 base to trimming and J lost 2 bases; unmatched junction nucleotides: 5. The CDR3 consists of 17 residues. The CDR3 DNA is TGCAGTGCTAGAGTGGGACTAGCGGGGGCCTCCACAGATACGCAGTATTTT. Protein: CSARVGLAGASTDTQYF.

The chain combines TRBV20-1 with TRBJ1-4; weak D call: TRBD1 (6 bases). Looked up from germline, CDR1 is DFQATT and CDR2 is SNEGSKA (reference sequence). The V end was cut by 2 bases, the J end by 8 bases, with 15 bases between. This CDR3 comprises 14 residues. CDR3 nucleotides: TGCAGTGCTAGATTGTCAGGGGAAAGGGAAAAACTGTTTTTT. Protein: CSARLSGEREKLFF.

This chain joins TRBV12-3 or TRBV12-4 and TRBJ1-2, with TRBD1 as a possible D gene (5 bases). This CDR3 is built from 13 residues. The ends were cut back, 0 bases at V and 8 bases at J, with 10 bases in the middle. This CDR3 is CASSLALWGGYTF. The CDR3 DNA reads TGTGCCAGCAGTTTAGCGCTATGGGGGGGCTACACCTTC.

This CDR3 is CASSYGVRQGGFMDTGELFF. CDR3 sequence (DNA): TGTGCCAGCAGTTACGGGGTGCGGCAGGGGGGATTCATGGACACCGGGGAGCTGTTTTTT. The J gene is TRBJ2-2, the V gene TRBV6-2 or TRBV6-3, with D possibly being TRBD1 (7 bases). Trimming removed 2 bases from V and 3 bases from J, with 25 bases in between. The CDR3 spans 20 residues. Germline lookup yields CDR1 MNHEY and CDR2 SVGEGT.

This clonotype was found a few times. This sequence joins TRBV20-1 and TRBJ2-7, with a possible D match to TRBD2 (7 bases). Germline loops: CDR1 DFQATT, CDR2 SNEGSKA (reference sequence). CDR3 length equals 14 residues. Trimming left V 4 bases short and J 7 bases short, with 20 bases between. DNA for the CDR3: TGCAGTGCTACTAACTATAAGGGGGAGGGAGAGCAGTACTTC. Protein: CSATNYKGEGEQYF.

The chain joins TRBV3-1 to TRBJ2-5, with D possibly being TRBD1 (5 bases). This CDR3 region has 15 residues. V was clipped by 0 bases and J by 0 bases, with 8 bases between them. Germline V CDR1 and CDR2: LGHDT, YNNKEL (reference sequence). Here the CDR3 reads CASSQDVRDQETQYF. In DNA, the CDR3 is TGTGCCAGCAGCCAAGATGTCAGGGACCAAGAGACCCAGTACTTC.

This clonotype was seen a handful of times. The V call is TRBV2, the J call TRBJ2-7, with a tentative D call TRBD1 (6 bases). Per the germline V gene, CDR1 is SNHLY and CDR2 is FYNNEI. This CDR3 region has 17 residues. Trimming cost V 3 bases and J 0 bases, with 18 bases left between them. The CDR3: CASSDPRDISLSYEQYF. In nucleotides, the CDR3 is TGTGCCAGCAGTGACCCCCGGGACATCTCCCTCTCCTACGAGCAGTACTTC.

This clonotype was seen more than once but under ten times. This chain connects TRBV5-1 to TRBJ2-1; TRBD1 aligns across 8 bases. Germline V lookup: CDR1 SGHRS, CDR2 YFSETQ. V shed 3 bases, J shed 8 bases, and the junction held 7 bases outside the gene matches. There are 14 residues in the CDR3. The CDR3 sequence: CASSYEDRAHEQFF. The CDR3 coding sequence is TGCGCCAGCAGCTACGAGGACAGGGCCCATGAGCAGTTCTTC.

The rearrangement uses TRBV7-2 and TRBJ2-3; no firm D call. V was pared by 1 base and J by 2 bases, with 10 bases between. Germline-derived CDR1 and CDR2 are SGHTA and FQGNSA. The CDR3 spans 15 residues. For the CDR3, the DNA is TGTGCCAGCAGCTTAGAGGTACTCTCCACAGATACGCAGTATTTT. It encodes CASSLEVLSTDTQYF.

This clonotype was seen many times. The CDR3, as DNA: TGTGCCAGCAGCCTTAGAGAACAGGGGGCCGGCACTGAAGCTTTCTTT. Translating it yields CASSLREQGAGTEAFF. This sequence joins TRBV6-1 and TRBJ1-1, with 9 bases fitting TRBD1. The CDR3 runs 16 residues. V shed 6 bases, J shed 4 bases, and the junction held 12 bases outside the gene matches. Germline V CDR1 and CDR2: MNHNS, SASEGT.